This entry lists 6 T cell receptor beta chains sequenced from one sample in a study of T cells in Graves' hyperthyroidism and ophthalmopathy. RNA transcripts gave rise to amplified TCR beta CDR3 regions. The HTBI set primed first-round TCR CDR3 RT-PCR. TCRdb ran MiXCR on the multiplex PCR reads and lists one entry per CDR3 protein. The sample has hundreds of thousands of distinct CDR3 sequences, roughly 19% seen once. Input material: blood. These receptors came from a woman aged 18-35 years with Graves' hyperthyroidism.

The CDR3 reads CASSEGQLKRVWQYF. The CDR3 DNA follows: TGTGCCAGCAGTGAAGGACAGCTAAAAAGAGTGTGGCAGTACTTC. This chain links TRBV6-1 with TRBJ2-7; tentative D call: TRBD1 (5 bases). The germline V gene encodes CDR1 MNHNS and CDR2 SASEGT. The CDR3 extends over 15 amino acids. Trimming took off 1 base at V and 9 bases at J, with 19 bases between the two ends.

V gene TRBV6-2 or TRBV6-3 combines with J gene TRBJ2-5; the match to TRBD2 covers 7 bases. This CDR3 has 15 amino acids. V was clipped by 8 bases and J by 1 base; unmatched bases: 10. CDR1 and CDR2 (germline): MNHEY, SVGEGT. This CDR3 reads CASPVSGAPQETQYF. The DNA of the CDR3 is TGTGCCAGCCCCGTGAGCGGGGCGCCCCAAGAGACCCAGTACTTC.

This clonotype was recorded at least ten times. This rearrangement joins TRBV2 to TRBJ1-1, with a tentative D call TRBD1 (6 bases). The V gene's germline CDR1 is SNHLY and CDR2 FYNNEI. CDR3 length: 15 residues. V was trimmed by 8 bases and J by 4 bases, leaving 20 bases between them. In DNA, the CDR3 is TGTGCCAGCGGGGGGTTGGGGGCGATTACCACTGAAGCTTTCTTT. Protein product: CASGGLGAITTEAFF. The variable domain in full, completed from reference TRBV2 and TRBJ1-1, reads EPEVTQTPSHQVTQMGQEVILRCVPISNHLYFYWYRQILGQKVEFLVSFYNNEISEKSEIFDDQFSVERPDGSNFTLKIRSTKLEDSAMYFCASGGLGAITTEAFFGQGTRLTVV.

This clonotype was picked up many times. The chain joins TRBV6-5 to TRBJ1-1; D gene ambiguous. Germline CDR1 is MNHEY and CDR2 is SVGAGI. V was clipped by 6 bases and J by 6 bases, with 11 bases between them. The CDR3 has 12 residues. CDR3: CASRHGGPEAFF. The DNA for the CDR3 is TGTGCCAGCAGGCACGGAGGTCCTGAAGCTTTCTTT.

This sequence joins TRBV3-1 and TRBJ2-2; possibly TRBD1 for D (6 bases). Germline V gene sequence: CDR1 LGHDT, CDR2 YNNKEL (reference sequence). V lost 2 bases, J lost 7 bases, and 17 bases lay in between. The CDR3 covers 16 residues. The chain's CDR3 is CASSQTLGVRGGELFF. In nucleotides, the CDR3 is TGTGCCAGCAGCCAAACTCTTGGGGTCAGGGGCGGGGAGCTGTTTTTT.

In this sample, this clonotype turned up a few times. CDR3 protein: CASSMERPWAETQYF. CDR3 bases: TGCGCCAGCAGCATGGAGCGGCCGTGGGCAGAGACCCAGTACTTC. The V call is TRBV5-1, the J call TRBJ2-5; possibly TRBD2 for D (5 bases). V was clipped by 4 bases and J by 4 bases, with 17 bases between them. Germline V gene sequence: CDR1 SGHRS, CDR2 YFSETQ. The CDR3 consists of 15 residues.